The clone carrying this T cell receptor beta chain was seen many times. The antigen remains undetermined. This sample was included in a study of T cell repertoires in cytomegalovirus infection. In the study overall: Indications of both CMV infection and matching HLA type were provided by public TCR beta signatures.

The germline V gene has CDR1 SGHVS and CDR2 FNYEAQ. V dropped 5 bases and J dropped 5; count of bases not matched to a gene: 10. CDR3 length: 17 residues. One entry per CDR3 protein, called by TCRdb with MiXCR from the reads. This repertoire shows hundreds of thousands of distinct CDR3 sequences, 25% to 40% found once; its top ten account for 13%. This chain connects TRBV7-6 to TRBJ2-1; TRBD2 matches 12 bases. This sequence was found in a human donor in good health (CMV status not recorded). Some clones in this sample may be carry-over from other donors' samples. This sample comprised cultured CD8+ T cells from PBMCs, obtained from culture after CMV antigen stimulation. Here the CDR3 DNA reads TGTGCCAGCAGCCATTCTAGCGGGGGGGTATCCAACAATGAGCAGTTCTTC. Translation gives CASSHSSGGVSNNEQFF.